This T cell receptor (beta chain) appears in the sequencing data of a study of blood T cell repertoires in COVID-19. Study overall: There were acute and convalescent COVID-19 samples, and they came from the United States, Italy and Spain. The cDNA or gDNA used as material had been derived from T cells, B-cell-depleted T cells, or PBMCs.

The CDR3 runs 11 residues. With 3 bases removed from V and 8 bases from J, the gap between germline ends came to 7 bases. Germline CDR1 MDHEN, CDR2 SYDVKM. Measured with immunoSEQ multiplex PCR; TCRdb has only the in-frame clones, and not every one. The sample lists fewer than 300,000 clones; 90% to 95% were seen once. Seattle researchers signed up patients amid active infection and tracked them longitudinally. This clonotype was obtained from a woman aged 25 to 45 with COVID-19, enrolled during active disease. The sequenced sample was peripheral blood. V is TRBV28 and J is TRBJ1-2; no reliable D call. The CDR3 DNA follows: TGTGCCAGCAGTTTGTTGGAGGGCTACACCTTC. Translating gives CASSLLEGYTF.